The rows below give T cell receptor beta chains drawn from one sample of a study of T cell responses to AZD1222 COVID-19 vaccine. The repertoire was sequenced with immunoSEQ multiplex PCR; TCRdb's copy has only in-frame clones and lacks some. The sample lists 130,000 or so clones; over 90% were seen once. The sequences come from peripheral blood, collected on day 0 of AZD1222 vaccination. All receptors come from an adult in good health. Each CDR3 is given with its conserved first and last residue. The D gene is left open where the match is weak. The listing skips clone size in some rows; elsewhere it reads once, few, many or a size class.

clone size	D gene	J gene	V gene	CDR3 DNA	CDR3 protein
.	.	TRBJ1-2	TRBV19	TGTGCCAGTAGTATCGGGACACCTAACTATGGCTACACCTTC	CASSIGTPNYGYTF
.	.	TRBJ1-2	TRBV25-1	TGTGCCAGCAGGGGAGGGGCGAGCTATGGCTACACCTTC	CASRGGASYGYTF
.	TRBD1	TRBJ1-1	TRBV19	TGTGCCAGTAGTCCAAACAGGGGCGCTGAAGCTTTCTTT	CASSPNRGAEAFF
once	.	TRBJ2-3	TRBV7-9	TGTGCCAGCAGCGTCGGGGGGCAAGCAGATACGCAGTATTTT	CASSVGGQADTQYF
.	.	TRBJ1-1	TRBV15	TGTGCCACCAGCGGAGGGGGGATGAACACTGAAGCTTTCTTT	CATSGGGMNTEAFF
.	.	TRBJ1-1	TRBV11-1	TGTGCCAGCAGCTTTTCCAGGGCCACTGAAGCTTTCTTT	CASSFSRATEAFF
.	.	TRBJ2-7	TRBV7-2	TGTGCCAGTACCCTAGGGGGGGCCCGGAGTGTATACTTC	CASTLGGARSVYF
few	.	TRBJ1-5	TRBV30	TGTGCCTGGAGTGTGGGGGGGCCAGGACAGCCCCAGCATTTT	CAWSVGGPGQPQHF
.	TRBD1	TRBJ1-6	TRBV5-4	TGTGCCAGCAGCTTGGAGGGGACAGGGGTTTCACCCCTCCACTTT	CASSLEGTGVSPLHF
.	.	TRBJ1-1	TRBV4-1	TGCGCCAGCAGCCAAGAGGACTCGAACACTGAAGCTTTCTTT	CASSQEDSNTEAFF
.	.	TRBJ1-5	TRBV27	TGTGCCAGCAGCCGACCGGGCCGTAATCAGCCCCAGCATTTT	CASSRPGRNQPQHF
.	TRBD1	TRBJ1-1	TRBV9	TGTGCCAGCAGCCTGGCGATGGGACAGGAAGAAGCTTTCTTT	CASSLAMGQEEAFF
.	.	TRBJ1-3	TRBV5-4	TGTGCCAGCAGCCTTGTGGGGGCTGGAAACACCATATATTTT	CASSLVGAGNTIYF
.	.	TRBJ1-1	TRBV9	TGTGCCAGCAGCAAATATGGTGGGGTGAACACTGAAGCTTTCTTT	CASSKYGGVNTEAFF
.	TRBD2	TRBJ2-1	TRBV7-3	TGTGCCAGCAGTCCAGCGGGAGTATCTTACAATGAGCAGTTCTTC	CASSPAGVSYNEQFF
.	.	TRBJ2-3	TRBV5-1	TGCGCCAGCAGCTTGGCCCAAGATACGCAGTATTTT	CASSLAQDTQYF
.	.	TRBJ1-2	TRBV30	TGTGCCTGGAGTGGGGTTGGGGGTAACTATGGCTACACCTTC	CAWSGVGGNYGYTF
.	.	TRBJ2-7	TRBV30	TGTGCCTGGAGTGTAGCGGGCCGGTCCTACGAGCAGTACTTC	CAWSVAGRSYEQYF
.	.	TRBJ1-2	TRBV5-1	TGCGCCAGCAGCTTGGGTGACCCCCGGTATGGCTACACCTTC	CASSLGDPRYGYTF
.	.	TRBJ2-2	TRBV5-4	TGTGCCAGCAGCTTGGCCGCAGGGGTCTACACCGGGGAGCTGTTTTTT	CASSLAAGVYTGELFF
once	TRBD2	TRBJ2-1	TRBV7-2	TGTGCCAGCAGCGGGATAAAACTAGCGGGTCCGGCGGATGAGCAGTTCTTC	CASSGIKLAGPADEQFF
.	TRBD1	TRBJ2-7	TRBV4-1	TGCGCCAGCAGCCAAGCACAGGGGTCCGAGCAGTACTTC	CASSQAQGSEQYF
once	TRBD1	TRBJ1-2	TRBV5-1	TGCGCCAGCAGCTTGCAAGGACAGGATATTGATGGCTACACCTTC	CASSLQGQDIDGYTF
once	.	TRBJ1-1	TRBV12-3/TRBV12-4	TGTGCCAGCAGTTCACACAATGAAGCTTTCTTT	CASSSHNEAFF
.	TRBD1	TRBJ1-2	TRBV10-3	TGTGCCATCAGTGAGTCAGGGACAGACGGCTACACCTTC	CAISESGTDGYTF
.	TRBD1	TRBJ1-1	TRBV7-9	TGTGCCAGCAGCACGCCGGACAGGGGTACTGAAGCTTTCTTT	CASSTPDRGTEAFF
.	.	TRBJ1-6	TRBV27	TGTGCCAGCAGCCCGGGGGCTTACCATTCACCCCTCCACTTT	CASSPGAYHSPLHF
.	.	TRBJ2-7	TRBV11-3	TGTGCCAGCAGCGAACGTGGGGGTTACGAGCAGTACTTC	CASSERGGYEQYF
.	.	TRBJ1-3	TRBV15	TGTGCCACCAGCAGAGATTTAGGGGCCGGGGCTGGAAACACCATATATTTT	CATSRDLGAGAGNTIYF
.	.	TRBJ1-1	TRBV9	TGTGCCAGCAGCGTGAGACCGCACACTGAAGCTTTCTTT	CASSVRPHTEAFF
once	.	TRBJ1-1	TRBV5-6	TGTGCCAGCAGCTTAAAGGTCCCATTCATCTGGGGGCGGGTGACTGAAGCTTTCTTT	CASSLKVPFIWGRVTEAFF
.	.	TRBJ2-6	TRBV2	TGTGCCAGCAGTTTTGAACTCTCTGGGGCCAACGTCCTGACTTTC	CASSFELSGANVLTF
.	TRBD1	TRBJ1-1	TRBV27	TGTGCCAGCAGTTACAGGGGGCCCATGAACACTGAAGCTTTCTTT	CASSYRGPMNTEAFF
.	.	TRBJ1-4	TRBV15	TGTGCCACCAGCAGAACGAGGCAGAATGAAAAACTGTTTTTT	CATSRTRQNEKLFF
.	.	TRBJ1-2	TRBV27	TGTGCCAGCAGAATTACCGGGAGTACAGAGGTCTACACCTTC	CASRITGSTEVYTF
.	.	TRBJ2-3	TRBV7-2	TGTGCCAGCAGCTTAGTGGAATCTCGCCTTTACACAGATACGCAGTATTTT	CASSLVESRLYTDTQYF
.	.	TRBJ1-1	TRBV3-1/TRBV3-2	TGTGCCAGCAGCCCCTCCAGGGAGGGCACTGAAGCTTTCTTT	CASSPSREGTEAFF
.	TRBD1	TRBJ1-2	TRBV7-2	TGTGCCAGCAGCCAAGACAGGGTTTCCTATGGCTACACCTTC	CASSQDRVSYGYTF
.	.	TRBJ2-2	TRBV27	TGTGCCAGCAGTTTAGGGCAGGGGATGAACACCGGGGAGCTGTTTTTT	CASSLGQGMNTGELFF
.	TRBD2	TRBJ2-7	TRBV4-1	TGCGCCAGCAGCCAAGACCGGACTAGCGGGACCTACGAGCAGTACTTC	CASSQDRTSGTYEQYF
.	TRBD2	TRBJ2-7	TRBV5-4	TGTGCCAGCAGCCTGCAGAACCGACTAGCGGGAGGGTTCAACGAGCAGTACTTC	CASSLQNRLAGGFNEQYF
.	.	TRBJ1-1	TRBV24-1	TGTGCCACCAGTGATTTTGGCAGTTATGAAGCTTTCTTT	CATSDFGSYEAFF
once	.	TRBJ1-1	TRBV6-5	TGTGCCAGCAGTTACTCGACGGGAAACACTGAAGCTTTCTTT	CASSYSTGNTEAFF
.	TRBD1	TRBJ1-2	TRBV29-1	TGCAGCGTCGACTCCAACAGGGGTTCAATTGGTGGCTACACCTTC	CSVDSNRGSIGGYTF
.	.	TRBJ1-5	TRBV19	TGTGCCTCGGGCGGGGGGACCAATCAGCCCCAGCATTTT	CASGGGTNQPQHF
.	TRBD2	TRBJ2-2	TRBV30	TGTGCCTGGATTCCGCTAGCGGGCGGGGAGCTGTTTTTT	CAWIPLAGGELFF
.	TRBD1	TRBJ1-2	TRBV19	TGTGCCAGTAACCCACGGTGGGACAGGGAATACTATGGCTACACCTTC	CASNPRWDREYYGYTF